Shown below are 15 T cell receptor beta chains from a single sample sequenced in a study of cytomegalovirus exposure and HLA in healthy donors. The study ran its PCR with 60 Vbeta and 13 Jbeta primers. Method: immunoSEQ multiplex PCR; TCRdb's copy keeps in-frame clones and lacks some. The sample yields over 150,000 clones, around four fifths seen once. The sample was PBMCs. Source of these receptors: a woman in her 50s in good health and CMV-seropositive.

CDR3 coding DNA: TGTGCCAGCAGTGGAGACAGCGGGGGGGCCGGAGAGACCCAGTACTTC. Translated: CASSGDSGGAGETQYF. The rearrangement links TRBV9 to TRBJ2-5, with 10 bases that match TRBD2. The V gene end was trimmed by 5 bases and the J gene end by 4 bases; junction bases not matched to a gene: 11. Per germline, CDR1 SGDLS and CDR2 YYNGEE. The CDR3 runs to 16 residues.

The rearrangement links TRBV7-8 to TRBJ1-3; maybe TRBD1 (5 bases). This CDR3 contains 15 residues. The germline gives CDR1 SGHVS, CDR2 FQNEAQ. With 1 base removed from V and 4 bases from J, the gap between germline ends came to 11 bases. CDR3: CASSLDGAAGNTIYF. The CDR3 DNA follows: TGTGCCAGCAGCTTAGATGGGGCAGCGGGAAACACCATATATTTT.

This clone was counted a single time. The chain links TRBV5-5 to TRBJ1-4; unclear D gene. V was trimmed by 1 base and J by 2 bases, leaving 6 bases between them. CDR3 size: 14 residues. Germline V gene data show CDR1 as SGHKS and CDR2 as YYEKEE (reference sequence). The CDR3: CASSLYTTNEKLFF. For the CDR3, the DNA is TGTGCCAGCAGCTTGTACACCACTAATGAAAAACTGTTTTTT.

The genes are TRBV27 and TRBJ1-5, with D perhaps TRBD1 (6 bases). Germline assignment: CDR1 MNHEY and CDR2 SMNVEV (reference sequence). The CDR3 is 15 amino acids. Trimming removed 2 bases from V and 0 bases from J, with 8 bases in between. The CDR3 spells CASSLGQNSNQPQHF. CDR3 nucleotide sequence: TGTGCCAGCAGTTTAGGACAGAATAGCAATCAGCCCCAGCATTTT.

The chain is built from TRBV10-2 and TRBJ2-5, with D maybe TRBD1 (5 bases). This CDR3 region has 12 residues. Looked up from germline, CDR1 is WSHSY and CDR2 is SAAADI. Trimming took 6 bases from V and 6 from J, leaving 11 bases between them. The CDR3 here is CASSDSTQTQYF. CDR3 in DNA: TGCGCCAGCAGCGACAGTACCCAGACCCAGTACTTC.

The chain couples TRBV9 to TRBJ2-3, with a weak D call TRBD1 (6 bases). The CDR3 extends over 14 amino acids. Trimming left V 3 bases short and J 0 bases short, with 8 bases between. The germline CDR1 and CDR2 sequences are SGDLS and YYNGEE. CDR3 sequence: CASSATGSTDTQYF. The CDR3 DNA follows: TGTGCCAGCAGCGCAACAGGGAGCACAGATACGCAGTATTTT.

The V call is TRBV4-1, the J call TRBJ2-1, with D tentatively TRBD1 (6 bases). V lost 0 bases, J lost 4 bases, and 16 bases lay in between. The CDR3 sequence is 17 residues long. The germline V gene encodes CDR1 MGHRA and CDR2 YSYEKL. The CDR3 sequence is CASSQERGRGWYNEQFF. Here the CDR3 DNA reads TGCGCCAGCAGCCAAGAACGAGGCAGGGGCTGGTACAATGAGCAGTTCTTC.

The chain carries TRBV27 and TRBJ1-4, with D hard to call. From germline, CDR1 is MNHEY and CDR2 SMNVEV (reference sequence). This CDR3 is built from 15 residues. With 8 bases removed from V and 8 bases from J, the gap between germline ends came to 21 bases. This CDR3 reads CASVPPTRWIEKLFF. CDR3 bases: TGTGCCAGCGTACCTCCGACCAGGTGGATCGAAAAACTGTTTTTT.

The chain is built from TRBV10-2 and TRBJ2-3; 9 nucleotides match TRBD2. The germline V gene has CDR1 WSHSY and CDR2 SAAADI. CDR3 length equals 17 residues. Germline trimming cut 3 bases from V and 5 bases from J; bases unmatched to any gene: 12. The CDR3 sequence: CASSESWQRGAGDTQYF. Here the CDR3 DNA reads TGCGCCAGCAGTGAAAGTTGGCAGCGGGGGGCGGGAGATACGCAGTATTTT.

This clone was seen only a few times. V gene TRBV15 combines with J gene TRBJ2-3, with D possibly matching TRBD2 (6 bases). The length of the CDR3 is 14 residues. The V end lost 1 base, the J end lost 2 bases, and 7 bases lay between the germline ends. CDR1 LNHNV and CDR2 YYDKDF come from the germline V gene (reference sequence). The CDR3 here is CATSRGGVTDTQYF. The DNA for the CDR3 is TGTGCCACCAGCAGAGGGGGGGTCACAGATACGCAGTATTTT.

CDR3 residues: CAISEFGGGYGELFF. The CDR3 nucleotides are TGTGCCATCAGTGAGTTTGGCGGGGGATACGGGGAGCTGTTTTTT. The chain combines TRBV10-3 with TRBJ2-2; 7 bases are a match to TRBD2. With 1 base clipped from V and 7 bases from J, the junction kept 6 bases outside the gene matches. The CDR3 runs 15 residues. Germline V lookup: CDR1 ENHRY, CDR2 SYGVKD.

The chain's CDR3 is CASSLSGGYTEAFF. CDR3 in DNA: TGCGCCAGCAGCTTGTCAGGGGGCTACACTGAAGCTTTCTTT. The rearrangement joins TRBV5-1 to TRBJ1-1; 8 bases are a match to TRBD1. The germline gives CDR1 SGHRS, CDR2 YFSETQ. The CDR3 has 14 residues. V dropped 1 base and J dropped 3; count of bases not matched to a gene: 2.

This CDR3 reads CASSVNRGLGGYTF. CDR3 in DNA: TGTGCCAGCAGTGTGAACAGGGGGCTAGGTGGCTACACCTTC. The chain uses TRBV28 and TRBJ1-2, with TRBD1 matching 9 bases. The CDR3 contains 14 residues. Germline V gene sequence: CDR1 MDHEN, CDR2 SYDVKM. The V gene end was trimmed by 5 bases and the J gene end by 7 bases; junction bases not matched to a gene: 8.

This clone was found a few times. The V and J genes are TRBV6-1 and TRBJ1-2; 8 bases agree with TRBD1. Trimming cost V 0 bases and J 6 bases; bases outside gene matches: 9. There are 16 residues in the CDR3. Germline values: CDR1 MNHNS, CDR2 SASEGT. The CDR3 reads CASSEAGWGQVDGYTF. CDR3 DNA: TGTGCCAGCAGTGAAGCGGGTTGGGGACAGGTGGATGGCTACACCTTC.

The chain links TRBV5-1 to TRBJ1-2; 7 nucleotides agree with TRBD1. CDR1 and CDR2 from the germline V gene are SGHRS and YFSETQ. The CDR3 has 14 amino acids. Trimming cost V 4 bases and J 4 bases; bases outside gene matches: 7. The CDR3 sequence is CASSPIGDSYGYTF. The CDR3 nucleotides read TGCGCCAGCAGCCCCATTGGGGACAGCTATGGCTACACCTTC.